Reported below is one T cell receptor (beta chain). Its antigen is unidentified. CDR1 is MNHEY and CDR2 is SVGEGT in the germline V gene. V lost 6 bases to trimming and J lost 9 bases, with 9 bases between them. This CDR3 has 12 residues. Assay: immunoSEQ multiplex PCR; the TCRdb copy retains only in-frame clones and omits some. The sample lists around 160,000 clones, more than 70% occurring once. The data stem from a study of T cell responses to AZD1222 COVID-19 vaccine. Overall study findings and caveats: Epitopes outside B.1.351 and B.1.1.7 mutated regions reportedly drew nearly half of spike TCRs. Clonal diversity was possibly underestimated, and the donors were mostly white British, with more females.

Sequenced material: peripheral blood, taken on day 0 of AZD1222 vaccination. The chain recombines TRBV6-2 or TRBV6-3 with TRBJ1-6; D remains unclear. This receptor was taken from an adult in good health. CDR3 in DNA: TGTGCCAGCAGCGCAGGAGGTTCACCCCTCCACTTT. Translating gives CASSAGGSPLHF.